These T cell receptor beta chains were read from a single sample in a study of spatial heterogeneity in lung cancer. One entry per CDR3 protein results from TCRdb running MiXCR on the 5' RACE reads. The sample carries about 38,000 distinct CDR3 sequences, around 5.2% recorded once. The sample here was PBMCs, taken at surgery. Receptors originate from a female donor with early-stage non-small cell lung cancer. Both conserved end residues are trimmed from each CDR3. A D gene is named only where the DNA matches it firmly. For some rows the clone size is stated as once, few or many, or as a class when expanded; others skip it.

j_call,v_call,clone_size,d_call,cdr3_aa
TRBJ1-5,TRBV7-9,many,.,ASSPPGFNQPQH
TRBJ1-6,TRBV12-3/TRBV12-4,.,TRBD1,ASSPRQGNSPLH
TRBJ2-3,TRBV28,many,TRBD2,ASSSPGTSGGTDTQY
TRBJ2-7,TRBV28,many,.,ASRRAGDSYEQY
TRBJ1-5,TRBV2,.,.,ASSDGTSQPQH
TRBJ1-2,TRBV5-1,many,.,ASRWTRFNYGYT
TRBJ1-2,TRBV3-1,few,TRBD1,ASSPRQGTFGNYGYT
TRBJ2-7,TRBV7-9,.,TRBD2,ASIPRRGDEQY
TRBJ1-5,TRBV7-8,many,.,ASSDSGMNQPQH
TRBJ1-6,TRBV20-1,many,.,SARDRKSSYNSPLH
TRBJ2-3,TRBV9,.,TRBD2,ASSADGRSTDTQY
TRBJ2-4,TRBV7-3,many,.,ASSLEAAKAKNIQY
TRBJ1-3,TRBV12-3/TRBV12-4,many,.,ANSRGYQGNTIY
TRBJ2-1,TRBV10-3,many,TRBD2,AITQRGGIYNEQF
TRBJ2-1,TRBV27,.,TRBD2,ASKSSGGRYNEQF
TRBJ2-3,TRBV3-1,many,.,ASSQSLITTYGGTDTQY
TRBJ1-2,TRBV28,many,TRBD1,ASSFGSQGVGYT
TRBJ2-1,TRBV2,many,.,ASRRRQVNNEQF
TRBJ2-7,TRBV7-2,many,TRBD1,ASSFRPGQYYEQY